This TCR beta chain was obtained from a study of PD-1 blockade in classical Hodgkin lymphoma. Study-wide points: By C4D1, CD4+ diversity increased significantly, especially in complete responders.

TCRdb's table, derived via immunoSEQ multiplex PCR, lists solely in-frame clones and lacks some. The sample lists fewer than 65,000 clones; 90% were seen once. Concerning this clone itself: Antigen: not known.

Germline assignment: CDR1 LGHNA and CDR2 YNFKEQ. The CDR3 runs to 13 residues. The V and J ends lost 0 bases and 6 bases respectively, with 8 bases between them. There was relapse after autologous stem cell transplantation in every patient, and there was variation in brentuximab vedotin exposure. The sequences come from peripheral blood mononuclear cells (PBMCs), collected at baseline. The sequence derives from a human donor with classical Hodgkin lymphoma. J is TRBJ1-2 and V is TRBV4-2; perhaps TRBD1 as D (6 bases). CDR3 coding DNA: TGTGCCAGCAGCCAAGAGGGGGCGCATGGCTACACCTTC. Its protein product is CASSQEGAHGYTF.